A selection of T cell receptor beta chains follows, all from one sample in a study of somatic mutations in cytotoxic T cells in rheumatoid arthritis. The data were produced by immunoSEQ multiplex PCR, yet TCRdb's version contains in-frame clones alone and is incomplete. The sample comprises approximately 12,000 clones, 70% to 85% of which are singletons, and roughly 10% rests with the top ten. Input material: CD8+ T cells sorted from blood. Every receptor here comes from a man between 65 and 79 years old in good health. CDR3s include the opening cysteine and the closing phenylalanine or tryptophan. The D gene is left open where the match is weak. Where a row states a size, it is once, few, many or the class of an expanded clone; other rows omit it.

v_gene	d_gene	abundance	j_gene	CDR3nt	CDR3aa
TRBV19	NA	few	TRBJ1-5	TGTGCCAGCAGTATAGGGAATCAGCCCCAGCATTTT	CASSIGNQPQHF
TRBV4-1	NA	NA	TRBJ1-2	TGCGCCAGCAGCCAAGATCCCCAAACAGGGCCCTATGGCTACACCTTC	CASSQDPQTGPYGYTF
TRBV7-2	NA	medium-sized	TRBJ1-2	TGTGCCAGCAGCTTAGCGAAGGGGCTGGAGAATGGCTACACCTTC	CASSLAKGLENGYTF
TRBV12-1	NA	NA	TRBJ2-5	TGTGCCAGCAGCTTTCGGGGGTTCCAAGAGACCCAGTACTTC	CASSFRGFQETQYF
TRBV25-1	NA	NA	TRBJ1-2	TGTGCCAGCACTACAGGGAACTATGGCTACACCTTC	CASTTGNYGYTF
TRBV19	TRBD2	NA	TRBJ2-1	TGTGCCAGCTTGGCCCTAGCGGGAGGTGAGCAGTTCTTC	CASLALAGGEQFF
TRBV29-1	TRBD2	NA	TRBJ2-3	TGCAGCGTTGGGCGGGGGGGCTGGAGCACAGATACGCAGTATTTT	CSVGRGGWSTDTQYF
TRBV5-6	NA	NA	TRBJ1-2	TGTGCCAGCAGCTTGGCGTCGGGGGGTAACTATGGCTACACCTTC	CASSLASGGNYGYTF
TRBV28	TRBD2	NA	TRBJ2-7	TGTGCCAGCAGCCTGAGGACTAGCGCAATCTACGAGCAGTACTTC	CASSLRTSAIYEQYF
TRBV4-1	NA	NA	TRBJ2-6	TGCGCCAGCAGCCTTACAGGGTTCAGTGGGGCCAACGTCCTGACTTTC	CASSLTGFSGANVLTF
TRBV7-8	NA	NA	TRBJ2-1	TGTGCCAGCAGTCTACAGGACAATGAGCAGTTCTTC	CASSLQDNEQFF
TRBV5-6	TRBD1	NA	TRBJ1-2	TGTGCCAGCAGGGGGACAGGGAGTGGCTACACCTTC	CASRGTGSGYTF
TRBV4-1	NA	few	TRBJ2-1	TGCGCCAGCAGCCAAGACCCGGGACATGAGCAGTTCTTC	CASSQDPGHEQFF
TRBV28	NA	NA	TRBJ1-5	TGTGCCAGCAGTTTACAGGGTAATCAGCCCCAGCATTTT	CASSLQGNQPQHF
TRBV13	NA	few	TRBJ1-3	TGTGCCAGCAGCCCATCCCCATCGGCTTACTCTGGAAACACCATATATTTT	CASSPSPSAYSGNTIYF
TRBV28	TRBD1	once	TRBJ1-1	TGTGCCAGCAGTCTCCGGGACAGGGGTGAAGCTTTCTTT	CASSLRDRGEAFF
TRBV27	NA	medium-sized	TRBJ2-7	TGTGCCAGCATCGGCAGGGGAGGTCGCGAGCAGTACTTC	CASIGRGGREQYF
TRBV5-4	NA	NA	TRBJ1-1	TGTGCCAGCAGCTTGGGTCAGGACCCTGAAGCTTTCTTT	CASSLGQDPEAFF
TRBV29-1	NA	NA	TRBJ1-6	TGCAGCGTTGGGTCAGGGGAGGGATCACCCCTCCACTTT	CSVGSGEGSPLHF
TRBV9	NA	NA	TRBJ2-1	TGTGCCAGCAGCGTGCAGGCCTCCTCCTACAATGAGCAGTTCTTC	CASSVQASSYNEQFF
TRBV28	TRBD2	NA	TRBJ2-7	TGTGCCGGCAGTCTTGCTGAGGGGACTAGAGTCTACGAGCAGTACTTC	CAGSLAEGTRVYEQYF
TRBV19	TRBD1	NA	TRBJ1-3	TGTGCCAGTAGTCGCTGGACAGGGCTCGGAAACACCATATATTTT	CASSRWTGLGNTIYF
TRBV6-1	NA	once	TRBJ2-3	TGTGCCAGCGCCATCGCGGGAGATACGCAGTATTTT	CASAIAGDTQYF
TRBV27	TRBD1	NA	TRBJ2-7	TGTGCCAGCAGTTTGGTTTCAGGGGGTGGGGAGCAGTACTTC	CASSLVSGGGEQYF
TRBV20-1	NA	few	TRBJ2-7	TGCAGTGCTTTCGGACAGTACGAGCAGTACTTC	CSAFGQYEQYF
TRBV27	NA	NA	TRBJ2-6	TGTGCCAGCAGCCTTGGAGGGGGTGAATCTGGGGCCAACGTCCTGACTTTC	CASSLGGGESGANVLTF
TRBV11-2	NA	NA	TRBJ1-4	TGTGCCAGCAGCTTAAATGGGGCGGCTAATGAAAAACTGTTTTTT	CASSLNGAANEKLFF
TRBV28	NA	NA	TRBJ2-1	TGTGCCACTGCTTCGACGAGCTCCTACAATGAGCAGTTCTTC	CATASTSSYNEQFF
TRBV27	NA	NA	TRBJ1-1	TGTGCCAGCAGTTTTGGGGGGAACACTGAAGCTTTCTTT	CASSFGGNTEAFF
TRBV5-3	NA	NA	TRBJ2-1	TGTGCCAGAAGCTCGGCAGGGGCACTCTACAATGAGCAGTTCTTC	CARSSAGALYNEQFF
TRBV7-6	TRBD1	NA	TRBJ2-6	TGTGCCAGCAGCTTAGCGATGACAGGGACCGGGGCCAACGTCCTGACTTTC	CASSLAMTGTGANVLTF
TRBV4-1	TRBD1	NA	TRBJ2-1	TGCGCCAGCAGCCACCGGGACAGGGGTTCGAATGAGCAGTTCTTC	CASSHRDRGSNEQFF
TRBV6-5	NA	NA	TRBJ2-6	TGTGCCAGCAGTGTAGGGGGTTCTGGGGCCAACGTCCTGACTTTC	CASSVGGSGANVLTF
TRBV7-3	NA	NA	TRBJ2-2	TGTGCCAGCAGCTTAAGTTACGGGGGACCCGGGGAGCTGTTTTTT	CASSLSYGGPGELFF
TRBV28	NA	NA	TRBJ2-1	TGTGCCTGCATGGGAGGCGATCCATCTGAGCAGTTCTTC	CACMGGDPSEQFF
TRBV19	NA	NA	TRBJ1-5	TGTGCCAGTAGTATCTGGGGGTCGGGCAATCAGCCCCAGCATTTT	CASSIWGSGNQPQHF
TRBV6-1	NA	NA	TRBJ2-7	TGTGCCAGCAGTGACGGGGGTGAGTCCGACGGCTTC	CASSDGGESDGF
TRBV28	TRBD1	NA	TRBJ1-5	TGTGCCAGCAGTTCCCCGGGACAGGTAGATCAGCCCCAGCATTTT	CASSSPGQVDQPQHF
TRBV6-5	NA	NA	TRBJ2-5	TGTGCCAGCAGTTACTCGACATCCAAGGTGGAGACCCAGTACTTC	CASSYSTSKVETQYF
TRBV7-9	NA	NA	TRBJ1-4	TGTGCCAGCCCCGCCGCAGGGGCACAAAATGAAAAACTGTTTTTT	CASPAAGAQNEKLFF
TRBV27	TRBD2	NA	TRBJ2-2	TGTGCCAGCAGTTTGGGGGGGATCGGGGAGCTGTTTTTT	CASSLGGIGELFF
TRBV5-1	TRBD2	NA	TRBJ2-7	TGCGCCAGCAGCTGGGGTGGGGCTAGCGGGGCTGCTAGAACGTATCCCTACGAGCAGTACTTC	CASSWGGASGAARTYPYEQYF
TRBV28	TRBD1	once	TRBJ1-1	TGTGCCACCCTATCGCCCCGGGACAGACTGAACACTGAAGCTTTCTTT	CATLSPRDRLNTEAFF
TRBV6-5	NA	few	TRBJ1-1	TGTGCCAGCAGTTTGGGGGGGATTTTGGTTACTGAAGCTTTCTTT	CASSLGGILVTEAFF
TRBV9	NA	large	TRBJ1-2	TGTGCCAGCAGCGCCCGCGTTAGGTATGGCTATGGCTACACCTTC	CASSARVRYGYGYTF
TRBV2	NA	NA	TRBJ1-1	TGTGCGGGGGGGCGTGGAAAGTCTGAAGCTTTCTTT	CAGGRGKSEAFF
TRBV27	NA	few	TRBJ1-5	TGTGCCAGCAGTTTGGCGGAGGGCTATCAGCCCCAGCATTTT	CASSLAEGYQPQHF
TRBV27	NA	NA	TRBJ2-7	TGTGCCAGCAGACCCTCTCTGGACAACTCCTACGAGCAGTACTTC	CASRPSLDNSYEQYF
TRBV19	TRBD2	NA	TRBJ2-2	TGTGCCAGCACGACTAGCGGGGGAACGAACACCGGGGAGCTGTTTTTT	CASTTSGGTNTGELFF
TRBV13	NA	NA	TRBJ2-2	TGTGCCAGCAGCTTATTGAGGGCAGGGGACACCGGGGAGCTGTTTTTT	CASSLLRAGDTGELFF
TRBV2	NA	NA	TRBJ2-3	TGTGCCAGCAGTGGGTGGGACGCCCTTGGGGCAGCCGATACGCAGTATTTT	CASSGWDALGAADTQYF
TRBV18	TRBD2	NA	TRBJ2-1	TGTGCCAGCTCACCAACTAGCGGGAGATTCAGTACCTACAATGAGCAGTTCTTC	CASSPTSGRFSTYNEQFF
TRBV13	NA	NA	TRBJ2-1	TGTGCCAGCAGCTTAGGGCCGGCCAAGTACAATGAGCAGTTCTTC	CASSLGPAKYNEQFF